A single sample gave rise to the 10 T cell receptor beta chains below, sequenced in a study of blood T cell repertoires in COVID-19. Generated by immunoSEQ multiplex PCR, the TCRdb table keeps only in-frame clones and is missing some. This repertoire shows about 24,000 clones, roughly 82% found once; its top ten account for approximately 30%. Sequences were obtained from peripheral blood. These receptor sequences come from a human donor with active COVID-19. The donor label of this sample is uncertain.

This clone has only a few counts. The chain uses TRBV7-8 and TRBJ2-2; 7 bases match TRBD2. The CDR3 contains 18 residues. V was pared by 1 base and J by 0 bases, with 8 bases of the junction left unmatched. Germline V gene lookup returns CDR1 SGHVS and CDR2 FQNEAQ. The CDR3 nucleotides read TGTGCCAGCAGCTTAGGGAGAGCGGGATGGTCGAACACCGGGGAGCTGTTTTTT. Its protein product is CASSLGRAGWSNTGELFF.

The chain uses TRBV13 and TRBJ2-1; TRBD1 agrees at 9 bases. The CDR3 is 15 amino acids. Germline loops: CDR1 PRHDT, CDR2 FYEKMQ (reference sequence). Unmatched junction bases numbered 7, after V lost 5 bases and J lost 5 bases. The CDR3 spells CASSPKQGAHNEQFF. As DNA, the CDR3 is TGTGCCAGCAGCCCTAAACAGGGGGCCCACAATGAGCAGTTCTTC.

This clone showed up just once. The V call is TRBV3-1 (or the pseudogene TRBV3-2), the J call TRBJ1-1, with a weak D call TRBD1 (6 bases). Germline values: CDR1 LGHDT, CDR2 YNNKEL (reference sequence). Trimming took off 3 bases at V and 3 bases at J, with 11 bases between the two ends. This CDR3 contains 14 residues. CDR3 loop: CASSQGASDTEAFF. CDR3 coding DNA: TGTGCCAGCAGCCAGGGGGCGTCGGACACTGAAGCTTTCTTT.

This chain connects TRBV24-1 to TRBJ1-1; 10 bases are shared with TRBD1. After removal of 10 bases from V and 5 bases from J, the junction contained 12 bases not matched to a gene. The germline V gene encodes CDR1 KGHDR and CDR2 SFDVKD. There are 15 residues in the CDR3. Written as DNA, the CDR3 is TGTGCCACTCTCTACGGACAGGGGGGGGGAACTGAAGCTTTCTTT. Translation: CATLYGQGGGTEAFF.

This rearrangement joins TRBV19 to TRBJ1-2, with 7 bases aligning to TRBD1. Germline CDR1 LNHDA, CDR2 SQIVND (reference sequence). With V trimmed by 3 bases and J by 6 bases, 4 bases remained unmatched. This CDR3 is 13 amino acids long. Written as DNA, the CDR3 is TGTGCCAGTAGTATGGGTCAGGGGGATGGCTACACCTTC. This sequence encodes CASSMGQGDGYTF.

V gene TRBV12-5 combines with J gene TRBJ2-3; possibly TRBD2 for D (5 bases). The germline gives CDR1 LGHNT, CDR2 FRNRAP. The ends were cut back, 4 bases at V and 15 bases at J, with 23 bases in the middle. The CDR3 runs to 14 residues. The CDR3 DNA reads TGTGCTAGTGGTTGGGAGCCTGACTCCCGAATGAGATATTTT. This gives the protein CASGWEPDSRMRYF.

V gene TRBV25-1 combines with J gene TRBJ2-3; D may be TRBD1 (6 bases). Trimming removed 2 bases at V and 5 bases at J, with 17 bases between. Germline CDR1 reads MGHDK; CDR2 reads SYGVNS. This CDR3 comprises 16 residues. In DNA, the CDR3 is TGTGCCAGCAGTGAAATTGGGGGACACCTAGTAGATACGCAGTATTTT. Its translation is CASSEIGGHLVDTQYF.

This clone is medium-sized within its sample. The chain links TRBV29-1 to TRBJ2-1; D is perhaps TRBD2 (5 bases). Germline V gene data show CDR1 as SQVTM and CDR2 as ANQGSEA. Trimming pared 4 bases from V and 10 bases from J, leaving 8 bases between. The CDR3 contains 10 residues. CDR3 nucleotide sequence: TGCAGCGTTGTGACGGGAGAGCAGTTCTTC. Translated: CSVVTGEQFF.

The rearrangement joins TRBV5-6 to TRBJ2-7; the match to TRBD1 covers 10 bases. The CDR3 is made up of 16 amino acids. The V gene's germline CDR1 is SGHDT and CDR2 YYEEEE. The V and J ends lost 0 bases and 2 bases, in that order; junction bases with no gene match: 5. The CDR3 sequence is CASSLVGTGVTYEQYF. Written as DNA, the CDR3 is TGTGCCAGCAGCTTGGTGGGGACAGGGGTAACCTACGAGCAGTACTTC.

The chain recombines TRBV27 with TRBJ2-7; weak D call: TRBD1 (5 bases). Deletions cut 4 bases from V and 2 bases from J, with 18 bases between. The V gene's germline CDR1 is MNHEY and CDR2 SMNVEV (reference sequence). There are 16 residues in the CDR3. As DNA, the CDR3 is TGTGCCAGCAGTTCCTCGCAGACAGCTGCCACCTACGAGCAGTACTTC. It specifies CASSSSQTAATYEQYF.